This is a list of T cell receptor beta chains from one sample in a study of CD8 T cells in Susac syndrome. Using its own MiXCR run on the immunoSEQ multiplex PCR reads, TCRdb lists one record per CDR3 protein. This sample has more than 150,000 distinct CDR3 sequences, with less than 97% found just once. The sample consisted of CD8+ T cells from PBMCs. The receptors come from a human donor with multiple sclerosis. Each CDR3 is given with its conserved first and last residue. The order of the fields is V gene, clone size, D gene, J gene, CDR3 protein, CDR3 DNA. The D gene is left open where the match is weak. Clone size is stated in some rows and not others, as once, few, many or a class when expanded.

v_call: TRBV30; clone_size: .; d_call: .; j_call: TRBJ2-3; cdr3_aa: CAWSLGFDTQYF; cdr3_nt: TGTGCCTGGAGTTTGGGTTTCGATACGCAGTATTTT
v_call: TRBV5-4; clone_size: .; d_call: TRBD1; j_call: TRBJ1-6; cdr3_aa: CASSSDRDRSPLHF; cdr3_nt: TGTGCCAGCAGTTCGGACAGGGACAGGTCACCCCTCCACTTT
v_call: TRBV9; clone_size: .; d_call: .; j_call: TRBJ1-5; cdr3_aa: CASSQTASNQPQHF; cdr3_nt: TGTGCCAGCAGCCAGACAGCAAGCAATCAGCCCCAGCATTTT
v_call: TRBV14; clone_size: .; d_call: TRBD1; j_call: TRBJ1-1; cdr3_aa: CASSPGQVEAFF; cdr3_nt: TGTGCCAGCAGCCCGGGACAGGTTGAAGCTTTCTTT
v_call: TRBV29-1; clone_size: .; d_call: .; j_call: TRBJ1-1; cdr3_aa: CSVTPWDEAFF; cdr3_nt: TGCAGCGTAACTCCCTGGGATGAAGCTTTCTTT
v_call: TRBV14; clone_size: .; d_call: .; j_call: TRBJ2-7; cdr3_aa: CASSHRSYYEQYF; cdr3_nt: TGTGCCAGCAGCCACAGAAGCTACTACGAGCAGTACTTC
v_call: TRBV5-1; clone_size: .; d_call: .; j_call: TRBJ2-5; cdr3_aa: CASSPTRDQETQYF; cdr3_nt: TGCGCCAGCAGCCCTACCCGGGACCAAGAGACCCAGTACTTC
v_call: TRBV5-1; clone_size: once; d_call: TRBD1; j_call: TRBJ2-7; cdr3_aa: CASSPGRGPTEQYF; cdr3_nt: TGCGCCAGCAGCCCAGGCAGGGGGCCTACGGAGCAGTACTTC
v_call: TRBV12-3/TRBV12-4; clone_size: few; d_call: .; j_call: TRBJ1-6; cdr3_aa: CASSFGSPLHF; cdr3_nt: TGTGCCAGCAGTTTTGGTTCACCCCTCCACTTT
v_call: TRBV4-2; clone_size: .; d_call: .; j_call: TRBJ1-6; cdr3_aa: CASSQDSGNGVDSPLHF; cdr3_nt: TGTGCCAGCAGCCAAGATTCGGGGAACGGGGTTGATTCACCCCTCCACTTT
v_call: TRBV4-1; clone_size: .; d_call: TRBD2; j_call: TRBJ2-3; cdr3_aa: CASSNLAGYSDTQYF; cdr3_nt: TGCGCCAGCAGTAATCTAGCGGGGTATTCAGATACGCAGTATTTT
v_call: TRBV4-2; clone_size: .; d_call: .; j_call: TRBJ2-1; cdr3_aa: CASSQEAQLLYNEQFF; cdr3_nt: TGTGCCAGCAGCCAAGAGGCACAGCTACTCTACAATGAGCAGTTCTTC
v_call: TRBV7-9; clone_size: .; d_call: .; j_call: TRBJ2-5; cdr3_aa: CASSIGRETQYF; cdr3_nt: TGTGCCAGCAGCATCGGACGGGAGACCCAGTACTTC
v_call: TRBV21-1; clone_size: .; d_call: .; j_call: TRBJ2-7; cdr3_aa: CASSCRYGTGVFYEQYF; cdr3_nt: TGTGCCAGCAGCTGTAGATACGGGACAGGGGTCTTCTACGAGCAGTACTTC
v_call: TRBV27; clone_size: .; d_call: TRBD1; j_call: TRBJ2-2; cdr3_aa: CASSLWRDRGELYTGELFF; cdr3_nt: TGTGCCAGCAGTTTATGGCGGGACAGGGGGGAGTTGTACACCGGGGAGCTGTTTTTT
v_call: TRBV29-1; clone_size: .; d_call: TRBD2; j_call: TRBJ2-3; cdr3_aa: CSVEDALAGDIYTDTQYF; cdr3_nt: TGCAGCGTTGAAGATGCCCTAGCGGGGGACATTTACACAGATACGCAGTATTTT
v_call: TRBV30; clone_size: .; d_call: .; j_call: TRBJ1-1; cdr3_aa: CARGLSTEAFF; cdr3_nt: TGTGCCCGGGGCTTGAGCACTGAAGCTTTCTTT
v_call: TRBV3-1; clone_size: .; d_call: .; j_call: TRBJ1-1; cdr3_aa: CASSRVRGNTEAFF; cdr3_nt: TGTGCCAGCAGCCGGGTTAGGGGGAACACTGAAGCTTTCTTT
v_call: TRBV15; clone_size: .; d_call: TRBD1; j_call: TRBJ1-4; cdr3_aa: CATRQGGSKLFF; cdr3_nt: TGTGCCACCCGACAGGGTGGATCCAAACTGTTTTTT
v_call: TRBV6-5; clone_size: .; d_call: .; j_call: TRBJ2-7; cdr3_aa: CASSPSGRASYEQYF; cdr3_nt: TGTGCCAGCAGCCCCTCAGGGAGAGCCTCCTACGAGCAGTACTTC
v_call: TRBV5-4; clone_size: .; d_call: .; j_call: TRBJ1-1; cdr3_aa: CASRPTGNTEAFF; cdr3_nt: TGTGCCAGCAGACCGACAGGTAACACTGAAGCTTTCTTT
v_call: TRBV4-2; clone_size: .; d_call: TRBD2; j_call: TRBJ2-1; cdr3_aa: CASSQASGGAEQFF; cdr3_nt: TGTGCCAGCAGCCAGGCTAGCGGGGGGGCCGAGCAGTTCTTC
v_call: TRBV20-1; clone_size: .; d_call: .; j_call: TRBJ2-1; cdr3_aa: CSARDPRDYNEQFF; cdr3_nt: TGCAGTGCTAGAGATCCCCGGGACTACAATGAGCAGTTCTTC
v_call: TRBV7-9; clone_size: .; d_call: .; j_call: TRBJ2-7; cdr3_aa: CASSLGLLGHEQYF; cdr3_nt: TGTGCCAGCAGCTTAGGACTACTTGGGCACGAGCAGTACTTC
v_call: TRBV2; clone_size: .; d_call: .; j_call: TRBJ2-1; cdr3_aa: CASSPPTGGSYNEQFF; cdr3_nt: TGTGCCAGCAGTCCCCCGACAGGAGGCTCCTACAATGAGCAGTTCTTC
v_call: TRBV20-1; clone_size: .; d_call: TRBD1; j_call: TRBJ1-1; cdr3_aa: CSAPGTGVWEAFF; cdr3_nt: TGCAGTGCCCCCGGGACAGGGGTTTGGGAAGCTTTCTTT
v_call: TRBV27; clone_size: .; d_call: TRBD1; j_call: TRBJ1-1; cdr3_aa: CASSSDSGGITEAFF; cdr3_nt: TGTGCCAGCAGTTCCGACTCAGGGGGCATCACTGAAGCTTTCTTT
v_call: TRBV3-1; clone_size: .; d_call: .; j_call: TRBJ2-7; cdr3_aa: CASSQDDGLGGGSQYF; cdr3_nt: TGTGCCAGCAGCCAAGATGACGGCCTCGGTGGAGGCTCCCAGTACTTC
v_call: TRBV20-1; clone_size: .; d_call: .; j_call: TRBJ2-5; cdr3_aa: CSARDPVGERETQYF; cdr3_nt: TGCAGTGCTAGAGACCCGGTCGGGGAGAGGGAGACCCAGTACTTC
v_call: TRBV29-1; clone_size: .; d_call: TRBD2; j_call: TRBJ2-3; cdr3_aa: CSVENPLLAGRTDTQYF; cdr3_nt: TGCAGCGTTGAGAATCCCCTGCTAGCGGGGCGCACAGATACGCAGTATTTT
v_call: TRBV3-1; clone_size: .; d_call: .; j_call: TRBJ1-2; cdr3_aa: CASSQGTVNYGYTF; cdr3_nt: TGTGCCAGCAGCCAAGGGACAGTTAACTATGGCTACACCTTC
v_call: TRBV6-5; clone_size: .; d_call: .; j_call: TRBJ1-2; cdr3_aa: CASSSLDWGNYGYTF; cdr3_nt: TGTGCCAGCAGTTCCCTAGACTGGGGGAACTATGGCTACACCTTC
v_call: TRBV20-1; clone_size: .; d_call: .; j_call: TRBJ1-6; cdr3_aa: CSARDGVAGSPLHF; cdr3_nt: TGCAGTGCTAGAGATGGGGTGGCTGGGTCACCCCTCCACTTT
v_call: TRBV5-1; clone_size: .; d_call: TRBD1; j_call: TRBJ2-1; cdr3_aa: CASSFRTGGYTYNEQFF; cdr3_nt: TGCGCCAGCAGCTTCAGGACAGGGGGTTACACCTACAATGAGCAGTTCTTC
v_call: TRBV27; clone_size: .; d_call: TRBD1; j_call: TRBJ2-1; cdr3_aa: CASSSPRGWAYNEQFF; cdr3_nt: TGTGCCAGCAGCTCCCCCAGGGGGTGGGCCTACAATGAGCAGTTCTTC
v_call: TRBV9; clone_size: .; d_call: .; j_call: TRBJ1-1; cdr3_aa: CASSVGADTEAFF; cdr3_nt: TGTGCCAGCAGCGTCGGCGCTGACACTGAAGCTTTCTTT
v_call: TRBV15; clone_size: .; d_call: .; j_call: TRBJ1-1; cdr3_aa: CATSRDPRRAFF; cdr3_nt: TGTGCCACCAGTAGGGACCCCCGCCGGGCTTTCTTT
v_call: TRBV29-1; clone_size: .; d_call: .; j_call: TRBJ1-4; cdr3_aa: CSVGYGANEKLFF; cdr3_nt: TGCAGCGTTGGATACGGAGCTAATGAAAAACTGTTTTTT
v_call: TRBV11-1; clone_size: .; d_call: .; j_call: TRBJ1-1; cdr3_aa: CASSFQGTEAFF; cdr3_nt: TGTGCCAGCAGCTTCCAAGGCACTGAAGCTTTCTTT
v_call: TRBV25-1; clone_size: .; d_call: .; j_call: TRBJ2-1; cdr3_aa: CASSEYSRGGINEQFF; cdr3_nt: TGTGCCAGCAGTGAATATAGCAGGGGGGGAATCAATGAGCAGTTCTTC
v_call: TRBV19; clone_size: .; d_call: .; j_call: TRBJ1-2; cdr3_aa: CASSYGLNYGYTF; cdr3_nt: TGTGCCAGTAGTTACGGACTTAACTATGGCTACACCTTC
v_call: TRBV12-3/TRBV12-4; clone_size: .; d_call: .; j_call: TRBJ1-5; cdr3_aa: CASSPLLDQPQHF; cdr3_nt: TGTGCCAGCAGTCCCCTCTTGGATCAGCCCCAGCATTTT
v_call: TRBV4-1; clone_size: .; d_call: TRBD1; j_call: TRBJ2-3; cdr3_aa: CASSQRTGGTTAQYF; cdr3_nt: TGCGCCAGCAGCCAAAGGACAGGGGGCACGACTGCGCAGTATTTT
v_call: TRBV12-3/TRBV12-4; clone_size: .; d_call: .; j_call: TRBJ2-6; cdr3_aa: CASVDSGTGANVLTF; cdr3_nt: TGTGCCAGCGTAGACTCAGGGACTGGGGCCAACGTCCTGACTTTC
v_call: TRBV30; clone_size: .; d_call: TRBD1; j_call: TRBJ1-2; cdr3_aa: CAWRSGTGGGGGYTF; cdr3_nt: TGTGCCTGGAGATCCGGGACAGGGGGCGGAGGCGGCTACACCTTC